The sequence of this TCR beta chain was determined in a study of cytomegalovirus exposure and HLA in healthy donors. Study-level results: The authors reported that TCR beta sequences could predict HLA-A and HLA-B alleles. These predictions were accurate for most subjects in the first cohort. The study put 150 to 200 TCR beta chains on its list as cytomegalovirus-associated. No immune exposure information besides CMV serostatus was available.

V was cut by 1 base and J by 8 bases, with 8 bases left in between. The CDR3 covers 12 residues. The V gene's germline CDR1 is MDHEN and CDR2 SYDVKM. The PCR was carried out with 60 Vbeta primers and 13 Jbeta primers. The protocol was immunoSEQ multiplex PCR, while the TCRdb copy is restricted to in-frame clones and leaves out a portion. The sample holds roughly 150,000 clones, approximately 80% seen once. As to this clone: Its specificity is not known.

The receptor was derived from a man aged 30 to 39 in good health and CMV-seropositive. Sequencing used PBMCs. The J gene is TRBJ1-2, the V gene TRBV28; D unresolved. The CDR3 nucleotides read TGTGCCAGCAGTTTATTTTTGGGCGGCTACACCTTC. Amino acid sequence: CASSLFLGGYTF.